This T cell receptor beta chain was sequenced in a study of T cells in Graves' hyperthyroidism and ophthalmopathy. This clonotype came up a few times. The CDR3 runs 13 residues. Per germline, CDR1 KGHSH and CDR2 LQKENI. Trimming pared 3 bases from V and 5 bases from J, leaving 7 bases between. Regions amplified from RNA transcripts were the TCR beta CDR3 regions. Initially, a first-round RT-PCR of the TCR CDR3 employed the HTBI primer set. TCRdb called the multiplex PCR reads again in MiXCR, with one record for every CDR3 protein. The sample yields 280,000 or so distinct CDR3 sequences, about 16% seen once.

The sequenced material came from blood. The TCR was taken from a woman between 50 and 59 years old with Graves' hyperthyroidism that later progressed to Graves' ophthalmopathy. The rearrangement uses TRBV18 and TRBJ2-2; D ambiguous. CDR3 DNA: TGTGCCAGCTCACCCAGAGAGACCGGGGAGCTGTTTTTT. As protein: CASSPRETGELFF.